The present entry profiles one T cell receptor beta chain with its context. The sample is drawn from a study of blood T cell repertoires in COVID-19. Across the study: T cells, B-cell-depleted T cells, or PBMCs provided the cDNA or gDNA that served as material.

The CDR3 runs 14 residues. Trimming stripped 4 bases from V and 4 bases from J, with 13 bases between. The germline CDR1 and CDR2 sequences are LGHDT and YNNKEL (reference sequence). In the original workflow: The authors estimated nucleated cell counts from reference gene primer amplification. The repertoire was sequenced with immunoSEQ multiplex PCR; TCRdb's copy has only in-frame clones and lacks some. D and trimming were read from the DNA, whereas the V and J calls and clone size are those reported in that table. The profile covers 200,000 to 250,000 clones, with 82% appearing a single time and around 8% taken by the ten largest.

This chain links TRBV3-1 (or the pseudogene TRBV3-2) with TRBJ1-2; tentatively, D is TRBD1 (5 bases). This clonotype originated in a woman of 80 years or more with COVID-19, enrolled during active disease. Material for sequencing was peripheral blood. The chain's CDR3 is CASSRQAGGYGYTF. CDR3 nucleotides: TGTGCCAGCAGCCGGCAGGCGGGGGGCTATGGCTACACCTTC.